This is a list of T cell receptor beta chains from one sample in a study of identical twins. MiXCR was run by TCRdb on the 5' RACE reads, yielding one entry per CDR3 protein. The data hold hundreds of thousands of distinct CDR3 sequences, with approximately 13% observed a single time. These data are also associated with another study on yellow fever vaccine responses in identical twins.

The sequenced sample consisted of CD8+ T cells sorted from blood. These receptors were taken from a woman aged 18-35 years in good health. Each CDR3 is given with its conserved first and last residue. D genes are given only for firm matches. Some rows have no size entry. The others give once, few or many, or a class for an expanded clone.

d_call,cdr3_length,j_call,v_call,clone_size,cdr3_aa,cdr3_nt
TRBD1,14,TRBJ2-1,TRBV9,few,CASSSGQGGTEQFF,TGTGCCAGCAGCTCCGGACAGGGGGGAACGGAGCAGTTCTTC
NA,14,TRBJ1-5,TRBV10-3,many,CAISEGGINQPQHF,TGTGCCATCAGCGAAGGGGGGATTAATCAGCCCCAGCATTTT
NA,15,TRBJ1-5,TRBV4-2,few,CASSQNRIVNQPQHF,TGTGCCAGCAGCCAAAACAGGATCGTCAATCAGCCCCAGCATTTT
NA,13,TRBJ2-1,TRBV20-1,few,CSAHEDSYNEQFF,TGCAGTGCTCACGAGGACTCCTACAATGAGCAGTTCTTC
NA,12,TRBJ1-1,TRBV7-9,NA,CASSWKGTEAFF,TGTGCCAGCAGCTGGAAGGGAACTGAAGCTTTCTTT
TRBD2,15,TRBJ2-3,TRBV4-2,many,CASSQDAGGTDTQYF,TGTGCCAGCAGCCAAGACGCGGGGGGCACAGATACGCAGTATTTT
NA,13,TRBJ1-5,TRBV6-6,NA,CASSYLGGEPKHF,TGTGCCAGCAGTTACTTGGGCGGGGAGCCCAAGCATTTT
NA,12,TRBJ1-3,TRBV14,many,CASSQFGYTIYF,TGTGCCAGCAGCCAATTCGGGTACACCATATATTTT
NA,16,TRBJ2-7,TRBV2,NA,CASSEAIKGGAYEQYF,TGTGCCAGCAGTGAAGCGATCAAGGGGGGTGCCTACGAGCAGTACTTC
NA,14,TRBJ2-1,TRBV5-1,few,CASSVWVVRDEQFF,TGCGCCAGCAGCGTTTGGGTGGTGCGTGATGAGCAGTTCTTC
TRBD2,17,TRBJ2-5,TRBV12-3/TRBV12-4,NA,CASSSPGLGVLQETQYF,TGTGCCAGCAGTTCTCCGGGACTAGGGGTCCTCCAAGAGACCCAGTACTTC
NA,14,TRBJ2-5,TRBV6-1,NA,CASSPQGGQETQYF,TGTGCCAGCAGTCCACAGGGAGGGCAAGAGACCCAGTACTTC
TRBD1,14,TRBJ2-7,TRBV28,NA,CASISGTEFHEQYF,TGTGCCAGCATTTCCGGGACAGAGTTTCACGAGCAGTACTTC
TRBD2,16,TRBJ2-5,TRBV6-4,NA,CASSPTGTSGQETQYF,TGTGCCAGCAGTCCAACCGGGACTAGCGGCCAAGAGACCCAGTACTTC
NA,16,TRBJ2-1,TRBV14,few,CASSLLGQSSYNEQFF,TGTGCCAGCAGCCTCCTTGGACAGAGCTCCTACAATGAGCAGTTCTTC
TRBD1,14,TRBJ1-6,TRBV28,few,CATADRGYNSPLHF,TGTGCCACCGCGGACAGGGGGTATAATTCACCCCTCCACTTT
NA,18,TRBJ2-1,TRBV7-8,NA,CASCLELGGPNSYNEQFF,TGTGCCAGCTGTTTAGAATTAGGGGGGCCAAACTCCTACAATGAGCAGTTCTTC
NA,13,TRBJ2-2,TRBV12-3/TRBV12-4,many,CASSQKLSGELFF,TGTGCCAGCAGCCAGAAGTTGTCCGGGGAGCTGTTTTTT
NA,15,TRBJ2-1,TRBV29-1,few,CSVEGFDSSYNEQFF,TGCAGCGTTGAAGGATTCGACAGCTCCTACAATGAGCAGTTCTTC
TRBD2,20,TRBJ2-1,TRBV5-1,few,CASSWTGTSGSWLSYNEQFF,TGCGCCAGCAGCTGGACCGGGACTAGCGGGAGCTGGCTTTCCTACAATGAGCAGTTCTTC
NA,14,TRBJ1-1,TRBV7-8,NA,CASSLAAGRAEAFF,TGTGCCAGCAGCTTAGCTGCGGGAAGGGCTGAAGCTTTCTTT
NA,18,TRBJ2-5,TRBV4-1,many,CASSQTLLGGQRQETQYF,TGCGCCAGCAGCCAAACTTTACTGGGCGGGCAACGCCAAGAGACCCAGTACTTC
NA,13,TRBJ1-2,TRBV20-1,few,CSATNDRPKGYTF,TGCAGTGCTACAAACGACAGGCCGAAGGGCTACACCTTC
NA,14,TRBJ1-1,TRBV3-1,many,CASSQDSRDFEAFF,TGTGCCAGCAGCCAAGATAGCAGGGATTTTGAAGCTTTCTTT
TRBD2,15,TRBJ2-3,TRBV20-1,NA,CSATRLAKTPDTQYF,TGCAGTGCTACCAGACTAGCTAAGACCCCAGATACGCAGTATTTT
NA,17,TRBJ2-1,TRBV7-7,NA,CASSLGPFRPTVGEQFF,TGTGCCAGCAGCTTAGGCCCGTTCAGGCCGACCGTCGGGGAGCAGTTCTTC
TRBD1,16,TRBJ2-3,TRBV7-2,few,CASSSIPGQAPDTQYF,TGTGCCAGCAGCTCCATTCCGGGACAGGCGCCAGATACGCAGTATTTT
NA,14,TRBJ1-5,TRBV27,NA,CASSLMPTNQPQHF,TGTGCCAGCAGTTTAATGCCGACGAATCAGCCCCAGCATTTT
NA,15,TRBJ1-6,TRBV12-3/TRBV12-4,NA,CASSLSFSYNSPLHF,TGTGCCAGCAGTTTATCTTTCTCCTATAATTCACCCCTCCACTTT
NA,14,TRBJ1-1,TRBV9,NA,CASNPAGENTEAFF,TGTGCCAGCAATCCTGCGGGGGAGAACACTGAAGCTTTCTTT
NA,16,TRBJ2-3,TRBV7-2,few,CASSLVGRTSTDTQYF,TGTGCCAGCAGCTTGGTCGGGAGAACTAGCACAGATACGCAGTATTTT
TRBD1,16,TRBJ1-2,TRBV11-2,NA,CASSASVQGDNYGYTF,TGTGCCAGCAGCGCCTCTGTACAGGGGGACAACTATGGCTACACCTTC
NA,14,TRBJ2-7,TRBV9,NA,CASSVALGTYEQYF,TGTGCCAGCAGCGTAGCCCTAGGGACCTACGAGCAGTACTTC
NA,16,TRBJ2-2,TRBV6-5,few,CASSYSISINTGELFF,TGTGCCAGCAGTTACTCGATCAGTATAAACACCGGGGAGCTGTTTTTT
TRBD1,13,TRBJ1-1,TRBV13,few,CASGTGRSTEAFF,TGTGCCAGCGGGACAGGGCGTAGCACTGAAGCTTTCTTT